The rows below give T cell receptor beta chains drawn from one sample of a study of cytomegalovirus exposure and HLA in healthy donors. Assay used: immunoSEQ multiplex PCR; TCRdb lists only in-frame clones, some missing. Seen here are over 100,000 clones, roughly 71% observed once, and the top ten hold 5.4%. The sample was PBMCs. Receptors originate from a woman aged 70-85 years in good health and CMV-seropositive. Both conserved end residues are part of each CDR3. A D gene is named only where the DNA matches it firmly. A row's size may be missing; if present it is once, few, many or a size class.

cdr3_aa: CASSQERERGTEAFF; cdr3_nt: TGCGCCAGCAGCCAAGAGAGGGAGCGGGGCACTGAAGCTTTCTTT; d_call: -; clone_size: -; v_call: TRBV4-1; j_call: TRBJ1-1
cdr3_aa: CASSLTSGGLDTQYF; cdr3_nt: TGCGCCAGCAGCTTGACCAGCGGGGGATTAGATACGCAGTATTTT; d_call: TRBD2; clone_size: few; v_call: TRBV5-1; j_call: TRBJ2-3
cdr3_aa: CASSSGAGENEKLFF; cdr3_nt: TGTGCCAGCAGTTCAGGAGCGGGAGAGAATGAAAAACTGTTTTTT; d_call: -; clone_size: -; v_call: TRBV7-9; j_call: TRBJ1-4
cdr3_aa: CASRKDREETQYF; cdr3_nt: TGTGCCAGTAGAAAAGACAGGGAAGAGACCCAGTACTTC; d_call: TRBD1; clone_size: few; v_call: TRBV19; j_call: TRBJ2-5
cdr3_aa: CASSDGPLANTGELFF; cdr3_nt: TGTGCCAGCAGCGATGGCCCTCTTGCGAACACCGGGGAGCTGTTTTTT; d_call: -; clone_size: few; v_call: TRBV11-2; j_call: TRBJ2-2
cdr3_aa: CASSLTLASGGARETQYF; cdr3_nt: TGCGCCAGCAGCTTGACCCTTGCTAGCGGGGGGGCCAGGGAGACCCAGTACTTC; d_call: TRBD2; clone_size: -; v_call: TRBV5-1; j_call: TRBJ2-5
cdr3_aa: CASSLVRGQLMNTEAFF; cdr3_nt: TGTGCCAGCAGCTTAGTTCGGGGACAGCTCATGAACACTGAAGCTTTCTTT; d_call: TRBD1; clone_size: -; v_call: TRBV11-2; j_call: TRBJ1-1
cdr3_aa: CASSKQGTGLKDEQFF; cdr3_nt: TGTGCCAGCAGCAAACAGGGGACGGGCTTAAAGGATGAGCAGTTCTTC; d_call: TRBD1; clone_size: -; v_call: TRBV5-4; j_call: TRBJ2-1
cdr3_aa: CASSWPTGPPEAFF; cdr3_nt: TGTGCCAGTAGCTGGCCGACAGGCCCGCCTGAAGCTTTCTTT; d_call: -; clone_size: -; v_call: TRBV19; j_call: TRBJ1-1
cdr3_aa: CAWSGQGVHEQFF; cdr3_nt: TGTGCCTGGAGTGGACAGGGGGTACATGAGCAGTTCTTC; d_call: TRBD1; clone_size: -; v_call: TRBV30; j_call: TRBJ2-1
cdr3_aa: CASSLDRGGAEAFF; cdr3_nt: TGTGCCAGCAGCTTAGATAGAGGAGGAGCTGAAGCTTTCTTT; d_call: -; clone_size: few; v_call: TRBV11-3; j_call: TRBJ1-1
cdr3_aa: CASSQTGVNTEAFF; cdr3_nt: TGTGCCAGCAGTCAGACAGGGGTAAATACTGAAGCTTTCTTT; d_call: TRBD1; clone_size: -; v_call: TRBV6-4; j_call: TRBJ1-1
cdr3_aa: CASGLGTGSQPQHF; cdr3_nt: TGTGCTAGTGGTTTGGGGACAGGGAGTCAGCCCCAGCATTTT; d_call: TRBD1; clone_size: -; v_call: TRBV12-5; j_call: TRBJ1-5
cdr3_aa: CASSGTGGVGEQYF; cdr3_nt: TGTGCCAGTAGTGGGACAGGGGGAGTCGGGGAGCAGTACTTC; d_call: TRBD1; clone_size: -; v_call: TRBV19; j_call: TRBJ2-7
cdr3_aa: CASSIKIESPLHF; cdr3_nt: TGTGCCAGTAGTATAAAAATAGAGTCACCCCTCCACTTT; d_call: -; clone_size: -; v_call: TRBV19; j_call: TRBJ1-6
cdr3_aa: CASSSGTGVFYEQYF; cdr3_nt: TGTGCCAGCAGTTCCGGGACAGGGGTCTTCTACGAGCAGTACTTC; d_call: TRBD1; clone_size: few; v_call: TRBV6-1; j_call: TRBJ2-7
cdr3_aa: CASRSQGILDEQYF; cdr3_nt: TGTGCCAGCAGGTCCCAGGGGATCCTGGATGAGCAGTACTTC; d_call: -; clone_size: -; v_call: TRBV27; j_call: TRBJ2-7
cdr3_aa: CASSLYQGGDIQYF; cdr3_nt: TGCGCCAGCAGCTTGTACCAGGGTGGGGACATTCAGTACTTC; d_call: -; clone_size: -; v_call: TRBV5-1; j_call: TRBJ2-4
cdr3_aa: CASSFYRGQGASGYTF; cdr3_nt: TGTGCCAGCAGCTTTTACAGGGGACAGGGGGCGAGTGGCTACACCTTC; d_call: TRBD1; clone_size: once; v_call: TRBV4-2; j_call: TRBJ1-2
cdr3_aa: CASSCSSAVETQYF; cdr3_nt: TGTGCCAGCAGTTGCTCCTCAGCGGTAGAGACCCAGTACTTC; d_call: -; clone_size: -; v_call: TRBV6-6; j_call: TRBJ2-5
cdr3_aa: CASSLKTGRGQPQHF; cdr3_nt: TGTGCCAGCAGCCTTAAGACAGGCAGAGGGCAGCCCCAGCATTTT; d_call: -; clone_size: -; v_call: TRBV7-9; j_call: TRBJ1-5
cdr3_aa: CASSYGLAGGTDTQYF; cdr3_nt: TGCGCCAGCAGCTACGGACTAGCGGGGGGAACAGATACGCAGTATTTT; d_call: TRBD2; clone_size: -; v_call: TRBV4-1; j_call: TRBJ2-3
cdr3_aa: CASSVGPNTEAFF; cdr3_nt: TGTGCCAGCAGCGTAGGGCCCAACACTGAAGCTTTCTTT; d_call: -; clone_size: few; v_call: TRBV9; j_call: TRBJ1-1
cdr3_aa: CASSESSGDNQPQHF; cdr3_nt: TGTGCCAGCAGTGAATCCTCAGGGGACAATCAGCCCCAGCATTTT; d_call: -; clone_size: -; v_call: TRBV2; j_call: TRBJ1-5
cdr3_aa: CASSPGLWTGHTEAFF; cdr3_nt: TGTGCCAGCAGCCCCGGTCTTTGGACAGGGCACACTGAAGCTTTCTTT; d_call: TRBD1; clone_size: -; v_call: TRBV7-2; j_call: TRBJ1-1
cdr3_aa: CASSIQGGPYEQYF; cdr3_nt: TGTGCCAGCAGTATCCAGGGGGGACCCTACGAGCAGTACTTC; d_call: -; clone_size: -; v_call: TRBV7-2; j_call: TRBJ2-7
cdr3_aa: CASSLRGPRGPSYEQYF; cdr3_nt: TGTGCCAGCTCACTCCGGGGTCCCAGGGGTCCCTCCTACGAGCAGTACTTC; d_call: -; clone_size: -; v_call: TRBV18; j_call: TRBJ2-7
cdr3_aa: CASSLEGGVGDEAFF; cdr3_nt: TGTGCCAGCAGCTTAGAGGGAGGGGTGGGGGACGAAGCTTTCTTT; d_call: -; clone_size: -; v_call: TRBV7-9; j_call: TRBJ1-1
cdr3_aa: CASSSFGVEVYEQYF; cdr3_nt: TGTGCCAGCAGCTCATTCGGGGTAGAGGTCTACGAGCAGTACTTC; d_call: -; clone_size: -; v_call: TRBV7-9; j_call: TRBJ2-7
cdr3_aa: CAWGRGLEQYF; cdr3_nt: TGTGCCTGGGGAAGGGGGCTCGAGCAGTACTTC; d_call: TRBD1; clone_size: -; v_call: TRBV30; j_call: TRBJ2-7
cdr3_aa: CASSSLALYGYTF; cdr3_nt: TGTGCCAGCAGTTCCTTGGCCCTCTATGGCTACACCTTC; d_call: -; clone_size: many; v_call: TRBV6-6; j_call: TRBJ1-2
cdr3_aa: CASRFRTANEQYF; cdr3_nt: TGTGCCAGCAGATTCCGGACAGCCAACGAGCAGTACTTC; d_call: -; clone_size: -; v_call: TRBV6-6; j_call: TRBJ2-7
cdr3_aa: CASSGFEVNEAFF; cdr3_nt: TGTGCCAGTAGTGGATTTGAGGTTAATGAAGCTTTCTTT; d_call: -; clone_size: -; v_call: TRBV25-1; j_call: TRBJ1-1
cdr3_aa: CASSDRGATNEKLFF; cdr3_nt: TGTGCCAGCAGTGACAGGGGAGCAACTAATGAAAAACTGTTTTTT; d_call: -; clone_size: -; v_call: TRBV6-1; j_call: TRBJ1-4
cdr3_aa: CASSYSTGSKLFF; cdr3_nt: TGTGCCAGCAGTTACTCGACAGGGTCAAAACTGTTTTTT; d_call: TRBD1; clone_size: -; v_call: TRBV6-5; j_call: TRBJ1-4
cdr3_aa: CASSGTSGANVLTF; cdr3_nt: TGCGCCAGCAGCGGCACATCTGGGGCCAACGTCCTGACTTTC; d_call: -; clone_size: -; v_call: TRBV4-1; j_call: TRBJ2-6
cdr3_aa: CASSSKETQYF; cdr3_nt: TGTGCCAGCTCATCTAAAGAGACCCAGTACTTC; d_call: -; clone_size: few; v_call: TRBV18; j_call: TRBJ2-5
cdr3_aa: CASSTNTGGSGNTIYF; cdr3_nt: TGCGCCAGCAGCACCAATACAGGGGGCTCCGGAAACACCATATATTTT; d_call: TRBD1; clone_size: few; v_call: TRBV5-1; j_call: TRBJ1-3
cdr3_aa: CASSFVGSYEQYF; cdr3_nt: TGTGCCAGCAGCTTTGTCGGCTCCTACGAGCAGTACTTC; d_call: -; clone_size: few; v_call: TRBV11-2; j_call: TRBJ2-7
cdr3_aa: CASSQVGGGVQETQYF; cdr3_nt: TGCGCCAGCAGCCAAGTCGGCGGGGGGGTCCAAGAGACCCAGTACTTC; d_call: TRBD2; clone_size: -; v_call: TRBV4-1; j_call: TRBJ2-5
cdr3_aa: CARIKWFLGQGVMNTEAFF; cdr3_nt: TGTGCCAGAATAAAATGGTTCCTGGGACAGGGTGTGATGAACACTGAAGCTTTCTTT; d_call: TRBD1; clone_size: -; v_call: TRBV6-4; j_call: TRBJ1-1
cdr3_aa: CASSPQGIYNSPLHF; cdr3_nt: TGTGCCAGCAGCCCACAGGGTATTTATAATTCACCCCTCCACTTT; d_call: -; clone_size: -; v_call: TRBV7-2; j_call: TRBJ1-6
cdr3_aa: CASALGLAGRDEQFF; cdr3_nt: TGCGCCAGCGCCTTGGGACTAGCGGGGCGGGATGAGCAGTTCTTC; d_call: TRBD2; clone_size: -; v_call: TRBV5-1; j_call: TRBJ2-1
cdr3_aa: CASSLGTGGAGEKLFF; cdr3_nt: TGTGCCAGCAGCTTAGGGACAGGGGGCGCTGGGGAAAAACTGTTTTTT; d_call: TRBD1; clone_size: -; v_call: TRBV7-6; j_call: TRBJ1-4
cdr3_aa: CASSIGGGEAFF; cdr3_nt: TGTGCCAGTAGTATCGGGGGGGGCGAAGCTTTCTTT; d_call: -; clone_size: few; v_call: TRBV19; j_call: TRBJ1-1
cdr3_aa: CASSFPPPDRGRQETQYF; cdr3_nt: TGCGCCAGCAGCTTCCCCCCGCCGGACAGGGGTAGACAAGAGACCCAGTACTTC; d_call: TRBD1; clone_size: -; v_call: TRBV5-1; j_call: TRBJ2-5
cdr3_aa: CASSLDPGRSYGYTF; cdr3_nt: TGTGCCAGCAGCTTAGACCCAGGGCGGTCCTATGGCTACACCTTC; d_call: -; clone_size: few; v_call: TRBV7-2; j_call: TRBJ1-2
cdr3_aa: CASTLAGGTDTQYF; cdr3_nt: TGTGCCAGTACTCTAGCGGGAGGAACAGATACGCAGTATTTT; d_call: TRBD2; clone_size: -; v_call: TRBV2; j_call: TRBJ2-3
cdr3_aa: CASLRTGSFTDTQYF; cdr3_nt: TGCGCCAGTTTACGCACAGGGTCATTTACAGATACGCAGTATTTT; d_call: -; clone_size: -; v_call: TRBV5-1; j_call: TRBJ2-3
cdr3_aa: CASSPDLVGYGYTF; cdr3_nt: TGTGCCAGCAGTCCTGATCTAGTCGGGTATGGCTACACCTTC; d_call: -; clone_size: -; v_call: TRBV6-5; j_call: TRBJ1-2
cdr3_aa: CASSLTPASTYGYTF; cdr3_nt: TGTGCCAGCAGCTTAACTCCCGCGTCCACCTATGGCTACACCTTC; d_call: -; clone_size: -; v_call: TRBV7-8; j_call: TRBJ1-2
cdr3_aa: CASSQVTAGLLDQPQHF; cdr3_nt: TGCGCCAGCAGCCAAGTTACCGCGGGGCTTTTAGATCAGCCCCAGCATTTT; d_call: -; clone_size: -; v_call: TRBV4-1; j_call: TRBJ1-5
cdr3_aa: CASGFTGRSYGYTF; cdr3_nt: TGTGCTAGTGGTTTCACCGGGAGATCCTATGGCTACACCTTC; d_call: -; clone_size: -; v_call: TRBV12-5; j_call: TRBJ1-2
cdr3_aa: CASSFFPGGEQYF; cdr3_nt: TGTGCCAGCAGCTTTTTCCCCGGGGGCGAGCAGTACTTC; d_call: -; clone_size: -; v_call: TRBV11-3; j_call: TRBJ2-7
cdr3_aa: CASSARDSSGGEQYF; cdr3_nt: TGTGCCAGTAGTGCTCGGGACAGTTCTGGAGGCGAGCAGTACTTC; d_call: TRBD1; clone_size: -; v_call: TRBV19; j_call: TRBJ2-7
cdr3_aa: CASSEDGSASGNTIYF; cdr3_nt: TGCGCCAGCAGTGAGGACGGGTCGGCATCTGGAAACACCATATATTTT; d_call: -; clone_size: -; v_call: TRBV10-1; j_call: TRBJ1-3
cdr3_aa: CAISDLGGNTEAFF; cdr3_nt: TGTGCCATCAGTGACCTGGGGGGGAACACTGAAGCTTTCTTT; d_call: -; clone_size: -; v_call: TRBV10-3; j_call: TRBJ1-1
cdr3_aa: CASSLAVAGGQETQYF; cdr3_nt: TGCGCCAGCAGCTTGGCAGTCGCGGGGGGACAAGAGACCCAGTACTTC; d_call: TRBD2; clone_size: -; v_call: TRBV5-1; j_call: TRBJ2-5
cdr3_aa: CASSSQGQGYQPQHF; cdr3_nt: TGTGCCAGTAGTAGCCAAGGACAGGGTTATCAGCCCCAGCATTTT; d_call: TRBD1; clone_size: -; v_call: TRBV19; j_call: TRBJ1-5